The clone carrying this T cell receptor beta chain has more than one count but fewer than ten. The antigen remains unidentified. Read coverage stops 3 residues before the CDR3 terminus; the germline J gene supplies the remainder. This CDR3 region has 14 residues. V lost 0 bases and J 3 bases, leaving 9 bases between the germline ends. Germline V CDR1 and CDR2: SGHRS, YFSETQ. The table came from immunoSEQ multiplex PCR; TCRdb's copy has only in-frame clones and leaves some out. Observed in the sample are 15,000 to 20,000 clones, none of them singletons. All CVID subjects were on immunoglobulin replacement for at least one year. CVID subjects were neither ill nor on immunomodulatory or immunosuppressive medication at sampling. These data are taken from a study of T cell clonality in common variable immunodeficiency. Whole-study findings and limits: Common variable immunodeficiency TCR beta sequences reportedly had fewer deletions and N-nucleotide insertions. CVID subjects had higher TCRbeta clonality than healthy controls, most marked in about a third. Authors noted CVID clonality's cause needs subpopulation repertoire sequencing.

The J gene is TRBJ1-1, the V gene TRBV5-1; perhaps TRBD1 as D (5 bases). Sequenced sample: peripheral blood mononuclear cells. This clonotype was obtained from a human donor with common variable immunodeficiency. The covered CDR3 bases are TGCGCCAGCAGCTTGGGGGGGGACGACACTGAA. Protein product: CASSLGGDDTE. The full CDR3 sequence reads CASSLGGDDTEAFF.